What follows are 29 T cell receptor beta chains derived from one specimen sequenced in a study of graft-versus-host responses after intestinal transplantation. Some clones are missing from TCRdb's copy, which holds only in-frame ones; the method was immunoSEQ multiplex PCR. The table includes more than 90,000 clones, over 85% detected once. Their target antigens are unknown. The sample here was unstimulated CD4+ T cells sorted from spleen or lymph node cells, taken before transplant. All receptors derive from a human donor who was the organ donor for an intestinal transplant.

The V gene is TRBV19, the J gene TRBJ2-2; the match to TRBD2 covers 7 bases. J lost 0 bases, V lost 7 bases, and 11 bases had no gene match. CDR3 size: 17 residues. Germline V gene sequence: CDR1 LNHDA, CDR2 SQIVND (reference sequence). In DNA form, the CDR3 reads TGTGCCAGTATCAAATCCGCCCGGGGGGCGAACACCGGGGAGCTGTTTTTT. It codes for CASIKSARGANTGELFF.

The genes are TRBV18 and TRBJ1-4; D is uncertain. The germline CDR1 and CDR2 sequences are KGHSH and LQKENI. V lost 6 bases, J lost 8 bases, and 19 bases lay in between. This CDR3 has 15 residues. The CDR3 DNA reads TGTGCCAGCTCCCCATACAGAATAACGGACGAAAAACTGTTTTTT. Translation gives CASSPYRITDEKLFF.

The CDR3 here is CASSQDQGNRGLEQYF. As DNA, the CDR3 is TGTGCCAGCAGCCAAGATCAGGGGAACAGGGGGCTCGAGCAGTACTTC. The chain carries TRBV14 and TRBJ2-7; TRBD1 matches at 9 bases. Germline V gives CDR1 SGHDN, CDR2 FVKESK. The CDR3 totals 16 residues. Trimming cost V 0 bases and J 6 bases; bases outside gene matches: 9. Variable domain in full (rest from reference TRBV14 and TRBJ2-7): EAGVTQFPSHSVIEKGQTVTLRCDPISGHDNLYWYRRVMGKEIKFLLHFVKESKQDESGMPNNRFLAERTGGTYSTLKVQPAELEDSGVYFCASSQDQGNRGLEQYFGPGTRLTVT.

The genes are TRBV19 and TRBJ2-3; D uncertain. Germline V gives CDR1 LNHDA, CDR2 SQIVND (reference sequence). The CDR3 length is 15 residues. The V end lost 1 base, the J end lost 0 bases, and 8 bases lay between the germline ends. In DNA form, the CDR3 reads TGTGCCAGTAGTATAGTCGCACTTAGCACAGATACGCAGTATTTT. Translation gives CASSIVALSTDTQYF.

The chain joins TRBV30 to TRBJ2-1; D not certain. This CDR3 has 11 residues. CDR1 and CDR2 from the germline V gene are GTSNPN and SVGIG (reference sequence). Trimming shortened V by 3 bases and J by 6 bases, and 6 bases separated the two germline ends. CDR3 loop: CAWSEANEQFF. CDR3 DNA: TGTGCCTGGAGCGAGGCCAATGAGCAGTTCTTC. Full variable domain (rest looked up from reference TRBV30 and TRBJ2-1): SQTIHQWPATLVQPVGSPLSLECTVEGTSNPNLYWYRQAAGRGLQLLFYSVGIGQISSEVPQNLSASRPQDRQFILSSKKLLLSDSGFYLCAWSEANEQFFGPGTRLTVL.

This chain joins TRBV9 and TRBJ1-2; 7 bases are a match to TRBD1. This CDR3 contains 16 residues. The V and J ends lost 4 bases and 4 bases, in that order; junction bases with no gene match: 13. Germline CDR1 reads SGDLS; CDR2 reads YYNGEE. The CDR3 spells CASSPLTQGSTYGYTF. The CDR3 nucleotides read TGTGCCAGCAGCCCCCTGACACAGGGGTCCACCTATGGCTACACCTTC.

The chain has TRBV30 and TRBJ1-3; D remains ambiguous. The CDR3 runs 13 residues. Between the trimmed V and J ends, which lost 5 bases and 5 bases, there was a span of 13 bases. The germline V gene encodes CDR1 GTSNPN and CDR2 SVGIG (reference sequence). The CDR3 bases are TGTGCCTGGGGCCCGGGGTCGCGAAACACCATATATTTT. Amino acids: CAWGPGSRNTIYF. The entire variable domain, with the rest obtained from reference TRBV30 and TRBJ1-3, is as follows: SQTIHQWPATLVQPVGSPLSLECTVEGTSNPNLYWYRQAAGRGLQLLFYSVGIGQISSEVPQNLSASRPQDRQFILSSKKLLLSDSGFYLCAWGPGSRNTIYFGEGSWLTVV.

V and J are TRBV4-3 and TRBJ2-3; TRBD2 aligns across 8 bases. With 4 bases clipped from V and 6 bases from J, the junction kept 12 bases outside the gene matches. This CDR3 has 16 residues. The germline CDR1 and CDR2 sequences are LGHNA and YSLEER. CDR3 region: CASSRTIASGSDTQYF. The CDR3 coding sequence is TGCGCCAGCAGCCGCACCATAGCCAGCGGGAGCGATACGCAGTATTTT.

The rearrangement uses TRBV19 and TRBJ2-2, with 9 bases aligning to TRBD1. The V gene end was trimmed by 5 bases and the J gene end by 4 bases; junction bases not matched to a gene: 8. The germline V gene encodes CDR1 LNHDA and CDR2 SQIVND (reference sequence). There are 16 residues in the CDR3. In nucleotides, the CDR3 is TGTGCCAGTAGTGAAATACCGGGACAGGGCACCGGGGAGCTGTTTTTT. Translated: CASSEIPGQGTGELFF.

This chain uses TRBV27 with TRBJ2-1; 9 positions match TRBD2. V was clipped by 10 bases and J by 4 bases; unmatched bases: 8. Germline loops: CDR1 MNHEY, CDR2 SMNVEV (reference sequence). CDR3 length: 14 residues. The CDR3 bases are TGTGCCACCCGCCGACTAGCGGTTTACAATGAGCAGTTCTTC. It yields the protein CATRRLAVYNEQFF.

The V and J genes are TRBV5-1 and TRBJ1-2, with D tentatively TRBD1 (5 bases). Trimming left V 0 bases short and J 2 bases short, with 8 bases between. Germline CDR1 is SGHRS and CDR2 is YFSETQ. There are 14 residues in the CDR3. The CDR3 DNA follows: TGCGCCAGCAGCTTGGGGGCAGGGAACTATGGCTACACCTTC. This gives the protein CASSLGAGNYGYTF.

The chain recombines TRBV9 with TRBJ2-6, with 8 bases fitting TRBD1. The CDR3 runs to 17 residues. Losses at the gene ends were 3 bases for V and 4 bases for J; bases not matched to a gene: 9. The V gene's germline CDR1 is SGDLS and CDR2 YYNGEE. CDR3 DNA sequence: TGTGCCAGCAGCGAGTATCAGGGGGCTTTGGGGGCCAACGTCCTGACTTTC. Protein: CASSEYQGALGANVLTF.

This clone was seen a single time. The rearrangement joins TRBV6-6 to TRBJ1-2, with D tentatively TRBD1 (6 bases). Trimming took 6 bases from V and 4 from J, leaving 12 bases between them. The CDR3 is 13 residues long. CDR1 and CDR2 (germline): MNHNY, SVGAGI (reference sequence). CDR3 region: CASSTGSTYGYTF. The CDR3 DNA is TGTGCCAGCAGCACAGGGTCTACCTATGGCTACACCTTC.

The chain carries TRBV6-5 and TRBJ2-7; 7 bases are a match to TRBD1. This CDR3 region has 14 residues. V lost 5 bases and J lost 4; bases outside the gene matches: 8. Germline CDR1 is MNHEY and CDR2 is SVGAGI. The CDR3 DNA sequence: TGTGCCAGCAGTGAAGGGGGACAGTCGTACGAGCAGTACTTC. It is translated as CASSEGGQSYEQYF.

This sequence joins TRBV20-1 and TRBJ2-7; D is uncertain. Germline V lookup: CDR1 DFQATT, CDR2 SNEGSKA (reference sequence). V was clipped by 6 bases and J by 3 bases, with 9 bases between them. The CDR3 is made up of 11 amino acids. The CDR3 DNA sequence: TGCAGTGCCCCGACGGGCTACGAGCAGTACTTC. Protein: CSAPTGYEQYF.

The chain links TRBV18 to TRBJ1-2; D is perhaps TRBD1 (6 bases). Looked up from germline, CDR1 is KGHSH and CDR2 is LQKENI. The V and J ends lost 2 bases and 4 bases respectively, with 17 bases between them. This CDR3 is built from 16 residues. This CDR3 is CASSPFQQGEGYGYTF. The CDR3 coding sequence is TGTGCCAGCTCACCATTCCAACAGGGAGAGGGCTATGGCTACACCTTC.

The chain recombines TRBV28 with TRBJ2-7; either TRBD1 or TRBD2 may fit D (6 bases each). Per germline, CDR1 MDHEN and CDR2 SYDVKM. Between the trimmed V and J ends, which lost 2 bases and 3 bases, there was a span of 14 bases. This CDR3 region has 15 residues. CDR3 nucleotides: TGTGCCAGCAGTTTAGGGGGGCGCGAGGGCTACGAGCAGTACTTC. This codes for CASSLGGREGYEQYF.

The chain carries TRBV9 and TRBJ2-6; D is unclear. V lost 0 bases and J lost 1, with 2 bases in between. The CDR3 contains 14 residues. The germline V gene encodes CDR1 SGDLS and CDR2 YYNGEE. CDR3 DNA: TGTGCCAGCAGCGTAGGTTCTGGGGCCAACGTCCTGACTTTC. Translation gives CASSVGSGANVLTF.

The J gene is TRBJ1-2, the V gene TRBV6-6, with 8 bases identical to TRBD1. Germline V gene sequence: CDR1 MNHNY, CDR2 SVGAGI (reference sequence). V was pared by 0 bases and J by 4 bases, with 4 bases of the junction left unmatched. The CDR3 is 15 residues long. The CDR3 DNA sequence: TGTGCCAGCAGTTACTCCAGGGGGCCGGGCTATGGCTACACCTTC. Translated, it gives CASSYSRGPGYGYTF.

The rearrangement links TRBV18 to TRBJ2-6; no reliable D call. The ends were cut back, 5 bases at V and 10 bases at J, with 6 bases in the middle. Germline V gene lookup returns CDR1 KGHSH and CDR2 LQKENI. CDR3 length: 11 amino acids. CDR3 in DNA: TGTGCCAGCTCATCCCAGAACGTCCTGACTTTC. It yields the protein CASSSQNVLTF.

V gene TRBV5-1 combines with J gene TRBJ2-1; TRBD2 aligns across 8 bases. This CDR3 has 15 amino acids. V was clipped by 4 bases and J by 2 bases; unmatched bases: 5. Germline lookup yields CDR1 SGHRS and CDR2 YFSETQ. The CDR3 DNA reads TGCGCCAGCAGCGGGAGCGGGAGAGCCTACAATGAGCAGTTCTTC. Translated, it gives CASSGSGRAYNEQFF.

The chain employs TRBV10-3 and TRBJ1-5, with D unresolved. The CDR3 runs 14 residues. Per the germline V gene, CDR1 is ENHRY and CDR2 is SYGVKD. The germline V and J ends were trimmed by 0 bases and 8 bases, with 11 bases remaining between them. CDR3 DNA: TGTGCCATCAGTGAGTCTCCGGGGATGGAGCCCCAGCATTTT. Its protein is CAISESPGMEPQHF.

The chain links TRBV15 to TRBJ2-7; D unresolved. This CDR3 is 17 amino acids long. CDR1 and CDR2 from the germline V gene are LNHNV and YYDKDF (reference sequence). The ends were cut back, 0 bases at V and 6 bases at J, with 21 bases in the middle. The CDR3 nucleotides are TGTGCCACCAGCAGAGATAGGAAAAACAAGTGGAGCTCCGAGCAGTACTTC. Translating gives CATSRDRKNKWSSEQYF.

CDR3 loop: CASSFSPTYEQYF. Written as DNA, the CDR3 is TGTGCCAGCAGTTTCTCCCCAACCTACGAGCAGTACTTC. V is TRBV27 and J is TRBJ2-7, with no clear D. In germline, CDR1 is MNHEY, CDR2 SMNVEV (reference sequence). This CDR3 is 13 amino acids long. Trimming stripped 3 bases from V and 2 bases from J, with 8 bases between.

CDR3 nucleotides: TGTGCCAGCAGCCTCTTGCGGGAGACCCACAATGAGCAGTTCTTC. Residues: CASSLLRETHNEQFF. This chain joins TRBV2 and TRBJ2-1, with 7 bases that match TRBD2. CDR3 length: 15 residues. Germline V gives CDR1 SNHLY, CDR2 FYNNEI. The ends lost 6 bases at V and 5 bases at J; junction bases unmatched: 10.

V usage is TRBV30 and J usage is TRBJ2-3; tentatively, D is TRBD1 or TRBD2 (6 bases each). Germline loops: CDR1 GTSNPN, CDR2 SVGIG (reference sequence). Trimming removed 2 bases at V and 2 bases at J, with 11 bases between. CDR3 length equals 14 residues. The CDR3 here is CAWSKGDFTDTQYF. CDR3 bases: TGTGCCTGGAGTAAGGGGGACTTCACAGATACGCAGTATTTT.

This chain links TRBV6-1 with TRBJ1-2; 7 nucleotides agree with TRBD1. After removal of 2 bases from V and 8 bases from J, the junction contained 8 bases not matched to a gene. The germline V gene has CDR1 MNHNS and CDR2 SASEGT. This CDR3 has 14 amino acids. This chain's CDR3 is CASSESVTGIGYTF. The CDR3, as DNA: TGTGCCAGCAGTGAATCGGTGACAGGGATAGGCTACACCTTC.

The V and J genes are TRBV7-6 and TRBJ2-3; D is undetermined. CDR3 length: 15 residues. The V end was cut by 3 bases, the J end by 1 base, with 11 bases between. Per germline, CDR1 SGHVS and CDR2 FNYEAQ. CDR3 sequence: CASSFEWAGTDTQYF. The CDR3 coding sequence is TGTGCCAGCAGCTTTGAGTGGGCCGGCACAGATACGCAGTATTTT.

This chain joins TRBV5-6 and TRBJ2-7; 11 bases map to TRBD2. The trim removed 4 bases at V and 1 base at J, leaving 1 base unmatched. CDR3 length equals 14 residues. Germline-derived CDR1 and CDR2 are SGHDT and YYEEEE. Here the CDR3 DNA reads TGTGCCAGCAGCCGACTAGCGGGGTCCTACGAGCAGTACTTC. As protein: CASSRLAGSYEQYF.